A selection of T cell receptor beta chains follows, all from one sample in a study of response to subunit inactivated influenza vaccine. TCRdb ran MiXCR on the RT-PCR reads and lists one entry per CDR3 protein. Among under 500,000 distinct CDR3 sequences listed, about 10% were seen once. The sequenced sample was PBMCs from blood, obtained roughly 46 days after vaccination. Receptors were obtained from a middle-aged man who received an inactivated influenza vaccine. Both conserved end residues are part of each CDR3. The D gene is left open where the match is weak. Size values are once, few and many counts, or a class for expanded clones, and some rows have none.

j_gene | abundance | d_gene | v_gene | CDR3aa | CDR3nt
TRBJ2-7 | - | TRBD1 | TRBV5-1 | CASSLNYGTEEISYEQYF | TGCGCCAGCAGCTTGAATTATGGGACAGAAGAAATTTCCTACGAGCAGTACTTC
TRBJ2-7 | - | - | TRBV19 | CASNQPPSYEQYF | TGTGCCAGTAATCAACCGCCCTCCTACGAGCAGTACTTC
TRBJ2-7 | few | TRBD1 | TRBV5-1 | CASSWGGQGAGEQYF | TGCGCCAGCAGCTGGGGGGGACAGGGGGCTGGCGAGCAGTACTTC
TRBJ2-3 | many | TRBD1 | TRBV29-1 | CSVEDRFRGSTDTQYF | TGCAGCGTTGAAGATCGGTTCAGGGGGAGCACAGATACGCAGTATTTT
TRBJ1-1 | - | - | TRBV10-3 | CPISGSRLEAFF | TGTCCCATCAGCGGTAGCCGTCTTGAAGCTTTCTTT
TRBJ2-1 | - | - | TRBV5-1 | CASSLGSGRSSSEQFF | TGCGCCAGCAGCTTGGGTTCCGGCAGGTCTTCTTCAGAGCAGTTCTTC
TRBJ2-7 | few | - | TRBV20-1 | CSPLGSSYEQYF | TGCAGTCCCTTAGGGAGCTCCTACGAGCAGTACTTC
TRBJ2-2 | many | TRBD2 | TRBV12-3/TRBV12-4 | CASSSGLAGELFF | TGTGCCAGCAGCTCTGGACTAGCCGGGGAGCTGTTTTTT
TRBJ1-6 | many | TRBD1 | TRBV10-3 | CAISERDRPLSPLHF | TGTGCCATCAGTGAAAGGGACAGGCCCTTATCGCCCCTCCACTTT
TRBJ2-1 | many | TRBD2 | TRBV6-1 | CASSGLAAYNEQFF | TGTGCCAGCAGCGGACTAGCGGCCTACAATGAGCAGTTCTTC
TRBJ1-2 | few | TRBD1 | TRBV6-5 | CASSYSWTGGVSPYGYTF | TGTGCCAGCAGTTACTCCTGGACAGGGGGCGTTTCTCCCTATGGCTACACCTTC
TRBJ2-5 | few | - | TRBV3-1 | CASSQSSGTQYF | TGTGCCAGCAGCCAAAGTAGTGGGACCCAGTACTTC
TRBJ2-1 | - | - | TRBV25-1 | CASSEMLAKNEQFF | TGTGCCAGCAGTGAAATGCTAGCTAAGAATGAGCAGTTCTTC
TRBJ1-2 | few | - | TRBV29-1 | CSVEAWEQGGYTF | TGCAGCGTTGAAGCGTGGGAACAAGGTGGCTACACCTTC
TRBJ1-1 | many | - | TRBV18 | CASSPGGGGVHTEAFF | TGTGCCAGCTCACCCGGGGGAGGAGGGGTGCACACTGAAGCTTTCTTT
TRBJ1-4 | few | TRBD1 | TRBV27 | CASSGRDRGNEKLFF | TGTGCCAGCAGCGGACGGGACAGGGGAAATGAAAAACTGTTTTTT
TRBJ2-6 | - | TRBD2 | TRBV20-1 | CSAEPGLAGAGANVLTF | TGCAGTGCTGAACCGGGACTAGCGGGAGCAGGGGCCAACGTCCTGACTTTC
TRBJ1-6 | many | TRBD1 | TRBV5-1 | CASSSGTGDSPLHF | TGCGCCAGCAGCTCCGGGACAGGGGATTCACCCCTCCACTTT
TRBJ2-7 | many | TRBD1 | TRBV4-3 | CASSQERGQGWYEQYF | TGCGCCAGCAGCCAAGAAAGGGGACAGGGTTGGTACGAGCAGTACTTC
TRBJ1-2 | many | - | TRBV10-3 | CATTPGSGKFYGYTF | TGTGCCACTACTCCGGGCTCTGGCAAGTTCTATGGCTACACCTTC
TRBJ2-1 | - | - | TRBV18 | CASSPEQYNEQFF | TGTGCCAGCTCACCAGAGCAGTACAATGAGCAGTTCTTC
TRBJ2-2 | - | - | TRBV19 | CASSIAPATGELFF | TGTGCCAGTAGTATAGCCCCGGCCACCGGGGAGCTGTTTTTT
TRBJ1-1 | few | - | TRBV25-1 | CASSEFVPERAFF | TGTGCCAGCAGTGAATTCGTCCCAGAGCGAGCTTTCTTT
TRBJ1-6 | few | - | TRBV7-8 | CASSSRRYNSPLHF | TGTGCCAGCAGCTCCCGACGGTATAATTCACCCCTCCACTTT
TRBJ2-7 | few | - | TRBV20-1 | CSARSQFYYEQYF | TGCAGTGCCAGGTCCCAATTCTATTACGAGCAGTACTTC
TRBJ2-2 | - | - | TRBV7-9 | CASSSRQDTGELFF | TGTGCCAGCAGCTCAAGACAGGACACCGGGGAGCTGTTTTTT
TRBJ2-5 | - | TRBD2 | TRBV28 | CASSLAGGLRETQYF | TGTGCCAGCAGTTTAGCGGGAGGGCTTCGTGAGACCCAGTACTTC
TRBJ2-1 | - | TRBD2 | TRBV20-1 | CSAREDSGAYNEQFF | TGCAGTGCTAGAGAGGATAGCGGGGCTTACAATGAGCAGTTCTTC
TRBJ2-5 | many | TRBD2 | TRBV20-1 | CSARLAGGSSETQYF | TGCAGTGCGAGACTAGCGGGGGGCAGCAGTGAGACCCAGTACTTC
TRBJ1-6 | - | - | TRBV28 | CASSPGLINSPLHF | TGTGCCAGCAGCCCCGGACTCATTAATTCACCCCTCCACTTT
TRBJ2-5 | - | - | TRBV20-1 | CSALKPGPQETQYF | TGCAGTGCTTTGAAACCTGGCCCGCAAGAGACCCAGTACTTC
TRBJ2-7 | - | - | TRBV4-2 | CASSQKGTSSYEQYF | TGTGCCAGCAGCCAAAAAGGGACATCCTCCTACGAGCAGTACTTC
TRBJ2-4 | - | - | TRBV18 | CASSPRRNHGIQYF | TGTGCCAGCTCACCGCGACGTAACCATGGGATTCAGTACTTC
TRBJ1-1 | many | - | TRBV7-8 | CASSPGRVRAFF | TGTGCCAGCAGCCCAGGGCGGGTTCGGGCTTTCTTT
TRBJ2-7 | - | TRBD1 | TRBV5-1 | CASSTLPRDRESAWAYEQYF | TGCGCCAGCAGCACACTCCCCCGGGACAGGGAATCGGCCTGGGCCTACGAGCAGTACTTC
TRBJ2-3 | few | - | TRBV7-9 | CASSRPPIADTQYF | TGTGCCAGCAGCCGTCCCCCGATAGCAGATACGCAGTATTTT
TRBJ2-7 | - | - | TRBV7-6 | CASSLGQITTYEQYF | TGTGCCAGCAGCTTAGGCCAGATTACGACCTACGAGCAGTACTTC
TRBJ2-4 | many | TRBD2 | TRBV12-3/TRBV12-4 | CASSISSGSIQYF | TGTGCCAGCAGCATATCTAGCGGGAGTATTCAGTACTTC
TRBJ2-5 | - | TRBD2 | TRBV7-2 | CASRAPGLAGAQETQYF | TGTGCCAGCAGGGCGCCGGGACTAGCGGGAGCGCAAGAGACCCAGTACTTC
TRBJ2-5 | - | - | TRBV19 | CASSIDPDRQETQYF | TGTGCCAGTAGTATAGACCCCGACCGTCAAGAGACCCAGTACTTC
TRBJ2-1 | few | - | TRBV29-1 | CSVVGRNSYNEQFF | TGCAGCGTTGTCGGACGCAACTCCTACAATGAGCAGTTCTTC